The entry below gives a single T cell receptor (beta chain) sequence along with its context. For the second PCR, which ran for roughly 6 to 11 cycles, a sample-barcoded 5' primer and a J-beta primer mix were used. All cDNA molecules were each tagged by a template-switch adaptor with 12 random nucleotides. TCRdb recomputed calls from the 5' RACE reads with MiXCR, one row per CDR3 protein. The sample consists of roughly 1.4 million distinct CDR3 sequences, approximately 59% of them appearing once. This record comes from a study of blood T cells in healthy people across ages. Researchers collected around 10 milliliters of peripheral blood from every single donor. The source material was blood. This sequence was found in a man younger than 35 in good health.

In DNA form, the CDR3 reads TGCGCCAGCAGCCAAGATCGACAGGTTTTGTACGAGCAGTACTTC. It translates to CASSQDRQVLYEQYF. The V and J genes are TRBV4-1 and TRBJ2-7, with a tentative D call TRBD1 (6 bases). CDR3 length: 15 residues. CDR1 MGHRA and CDR2 YSYEKL come from the germline V gene. Between the trimmed V and J ends, which lost 0 bases and 4 bases, there was a span of 13 bases.